This T cell receptor (beta chain) was sequenced during a study of beta chain features in type 1 diabetes. The sample holds many counts of this clone. Its cognate antigen is unknown. The isolated RNA, all of it, was reverse transcribed, so expressed TCRB transcripts were what got sequenced. Generated by immunoSEQ multiplex PCR, the TCRdb table keeps only in-frame clones and is missing some. The repertoire consists of hundreds of thousands of clones, with 9.3% occurring once and the leading ten covering 0.9% to 1.1%. V shed 5 bases, J shed 9 bases, and the junction held 9 bases outside the gene matches. The CDR3 has 15 amino acids. The germline V gene encodes CDR1 SEHNR and CDR2 FQNEAQ (reference sequence). Study results and caveats: When Type 1 diabetes patients were examined, their TCRB CDR3s proved moderately but significantly shorter in all four CD4+ subsets.

This TCR derives from a man aged 25-40 years with type 1 diabetes. Sequences were obtained from central memory CD4+ T cells from blood. This chain joins TRBV7-9 and TRBJ1-6; 8 bases align to TRBD1. In nucleotides, the CDR3 is TGTGCCAGCAGCACCGGACAGGGAGGATCTTCACCCCTCCACTTT. This encodes CASSTGQGGSSPLHF. Drawing the rest from reference TRBV7-9 and TRBJ1-6, the complete variable domain is DTGVSQNPRHKITKRGQNVTFRCDPISEHNRLYWYRQTLGQGPEFLTYFQNEAQLEKSRLLSDRFSAERPKGSFSTLEIQRTEQGDSAMYLCASSTGQGGSSPLHFGNGTRLTVT.